The text below deals with one TCR beta chain. The plating included around 200,000 irradiated, violet-dye-labeled stimulator cells together with around 200,000 CFSE-labeled responder cells. Responder CD3+CD4+ and CD3+CD8+ cells that were proliferating and CFSE-low were sorted after the reaction. The data derive from a study of graft-versus-host responses after intestinal transplantation. Study-wide background: The study gave all recipients anti-thymocyte globulin induction, then tacrolimus and steroids for roughly 3 years.

Overall study results and limits: Investigators detected GvH clones in recipient marrow, with some emerging earlier in ileum or blood.

Repertoires were generated with immunoSEQ multiplex PCR, while TCRdb's copy carries only in-frame clones and drops some. The table includes more than 350 clones, 46% detected once. The specimen was alloreactive CD4+ T cells from a mixed lymphocyte reaction culture, collected before transplantation. Subset specified: CFSE-low proliferating T cells sorted from approximately 6-day pre-transplant mixed lymphocyte reaction (GvH or HvG direction). This TCR came from a human patient who was an organ donor for intestinal transplantation.

This chain's CDR3 is CASSQERASSGGHNEQFF. CDR3 sequence (DNA): TGCGCCAGCAGCCAAGAAAGAGCTTCTAGCGGGGGGCACAATGAGCAGTTCTTC. V and J are TRBV4-1 and TRBJ2-1; 11 bases fit TRBD2. The CDR3 extends over 18 amino acids. V was pared by 0 bases and J by 5 bases, with 9 bases of the junction left unmatched. CDR1 is MGHRA and CDR2 is YSYEKL in the germline V gene.